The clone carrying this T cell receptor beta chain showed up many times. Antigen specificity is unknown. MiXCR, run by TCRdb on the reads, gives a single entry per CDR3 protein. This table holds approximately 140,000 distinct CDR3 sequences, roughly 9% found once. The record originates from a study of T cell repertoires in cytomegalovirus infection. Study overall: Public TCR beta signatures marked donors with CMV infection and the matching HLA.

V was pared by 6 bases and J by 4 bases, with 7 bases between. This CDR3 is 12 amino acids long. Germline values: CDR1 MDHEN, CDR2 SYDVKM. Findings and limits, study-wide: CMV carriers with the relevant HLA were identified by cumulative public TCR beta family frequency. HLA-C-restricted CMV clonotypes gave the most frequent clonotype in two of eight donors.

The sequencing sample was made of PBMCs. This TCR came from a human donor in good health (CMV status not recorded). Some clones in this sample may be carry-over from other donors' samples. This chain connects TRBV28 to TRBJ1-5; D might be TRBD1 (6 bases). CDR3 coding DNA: TGTGCCAGCAGCGACAGGAATCAGCCCCAGCATTTT. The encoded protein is CASSDRNQPQHF. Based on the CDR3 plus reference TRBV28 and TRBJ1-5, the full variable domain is DVKVTQSSRYLVKRTGEKVFLECVQDMDHENMFWYRQDPGLGLRLIYFSYDVKMKEKGDIPEGYSVSREKKERFSLILESASTNQTSMYLCASSDRNQPQHFGDGTRLSIL.